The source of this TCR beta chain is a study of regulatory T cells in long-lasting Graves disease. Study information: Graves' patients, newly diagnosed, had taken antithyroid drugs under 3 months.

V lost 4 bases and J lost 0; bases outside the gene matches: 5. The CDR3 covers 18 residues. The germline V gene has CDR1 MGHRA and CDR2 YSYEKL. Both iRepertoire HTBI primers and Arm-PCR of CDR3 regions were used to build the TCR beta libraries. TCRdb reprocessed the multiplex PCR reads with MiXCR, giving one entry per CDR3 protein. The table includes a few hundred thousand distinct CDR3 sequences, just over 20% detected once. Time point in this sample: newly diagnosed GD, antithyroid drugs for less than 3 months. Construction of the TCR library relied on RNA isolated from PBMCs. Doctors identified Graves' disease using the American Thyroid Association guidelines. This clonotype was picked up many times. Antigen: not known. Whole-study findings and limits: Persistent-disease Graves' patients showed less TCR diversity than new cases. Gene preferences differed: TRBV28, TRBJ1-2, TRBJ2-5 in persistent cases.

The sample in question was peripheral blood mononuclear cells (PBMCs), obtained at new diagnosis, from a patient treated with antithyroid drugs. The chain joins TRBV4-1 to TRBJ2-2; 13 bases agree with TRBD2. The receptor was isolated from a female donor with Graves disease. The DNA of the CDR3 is TGCGCCAGCAGCCTCCGACTAGCGGGGGGTTCGAACACCGGGGAGCTGTTTTTT. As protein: CASSLRLAGGSNTGELFF.